This TCR beta chain emerged from a study of T cells in tuberculosis. Study-level background: This South African cohort compared adolescents with or without latent tuberculosis against adults with active tuberculosis. Blood was taken before or within 7 days of anti-tuberculosis therapy.

Stated time point: new active TB diagnosis, blood taken before or within 7 days of starting treatment. HIV-seronegative South African adults aged 18 years or older had newly diagnosed active tuberculosis. Profiling relied on immunoSEQ multiplex PCR, and the TCRdb table lists in-frame clones only, not all of them. The sample has about 53,000 clones; about 95% are singletons. The CDR3 loop spans 12 amino acids. CDR1 is SEHNR, CDR2 FQNEAQ, per germline (reference sequence). V lost 5 bases to trimming and J lost 8 bases, with 12 bases between them. Points from the study as a whole: Shorter CDR3-alpha in active tuberculosis partly drove smaller distances.

With regard to this clone: No antigen is known for it.

The TCR was taken from an adult with tuberculosis. The material sequenced was PBMCs, taken at tuberculosis diagnosis. This chain connects TRBV7-9 to TRBJ1-1; D is possibly TRBD1 (6 bases). The CDR3 reads CASSIGTREAFF. In nucleotides, the CDR3 is TGTGCCAGCAGCATCGGGACACGGGAAGCTTTCTTT.